This record concerns one T cell receptor (beta chain) sequence. Its antigen is not known. V was clipped by 0 bases and J by 3 bases, with 13 bases between them. The CDR3 loop spans 16 amino acids. Germline values: CDR1 SGDLS, CDR2 YYNGEE. The sample is drawn from a study of cytomegalovirus exposure and HLA in healthy donors. Study information: Counted in an early data release were about 85 million unique TCRs from HLA-typed donors. The study, taken as a whole, reports: Listed as cytomegalovirus-associated were approximately 160 TCR beta chains. Rarity marked most TCR sequences, yet some public TCRs occurred in many donors.

The PCR contained 60 Vbeta and 13 Jbeta primers. Measured with immunoSEQ multiplex PCR; TCRdb has only the in-frame clones, and not every one. The data contain hundreds of thousands of clones, 60% to 80% of them singletons. The sequenced sample consisted of PBMCs. This rearrangement joins TRBV9 to TRBJ1-3, with D hard to call. The origin of this receptor is a male donor in good health and CMV-seronegative. CDR3 residues: CASSVVRAGSGNTIYF. The CDR3 region has the DNA TGTGCCAGCAGCGTAGTCCGGGCGGGGAGTGGAAACACCATATATTTT.